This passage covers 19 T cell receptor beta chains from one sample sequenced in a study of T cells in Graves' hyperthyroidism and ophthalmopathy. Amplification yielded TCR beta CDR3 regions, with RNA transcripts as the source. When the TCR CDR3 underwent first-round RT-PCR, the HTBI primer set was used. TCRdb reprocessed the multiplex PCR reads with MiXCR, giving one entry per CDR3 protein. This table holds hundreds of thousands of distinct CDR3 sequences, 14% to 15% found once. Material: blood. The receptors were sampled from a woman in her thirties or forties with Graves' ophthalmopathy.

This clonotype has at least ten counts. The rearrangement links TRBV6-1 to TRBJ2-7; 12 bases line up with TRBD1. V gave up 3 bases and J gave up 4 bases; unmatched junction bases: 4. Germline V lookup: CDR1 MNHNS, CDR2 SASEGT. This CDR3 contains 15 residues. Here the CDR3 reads CASSEGQGARYEQYF. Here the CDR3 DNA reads TGTGCCAGCAGTGAGGGACAGGGGGCGAGGTACGAGCAGTACTTC.

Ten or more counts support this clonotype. CDR3: CASTVGQGNTEAFF. CDR3 sequence (DNA): TGTGCCAGTACTGTTGGGCAGGGGAACACTGAAGCTTTCTTT. The gene calls are TRBV19 and TRBJ1-1; D might be TRBD1 (5 bases). The CDR3 contains 14 residues. V lost 7 bases, J lost 1 base, and 13 bases lay in between. Germline CDR1 reads LNHDA; CDR2 reads SQIVND (reference sequence).

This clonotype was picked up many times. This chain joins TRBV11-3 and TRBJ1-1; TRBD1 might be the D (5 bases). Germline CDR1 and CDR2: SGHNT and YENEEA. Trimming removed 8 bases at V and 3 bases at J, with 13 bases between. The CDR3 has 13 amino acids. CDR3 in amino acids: CASSTQQDTEAFF. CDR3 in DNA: TGTGCCAGCTCGACGCAACAGGACACTGAAGCTTTCTTT.

CDR3 sequence (DNA): TGCAGTGCTAGAGGTTGGGGGGCTAGCACAGATACGCAGTATTTT. Translating it yields CSARGWGASTDTQYF. The chain combines TRBV20-1 with TRBJ2-3, with D perhaps assigned TRBD1 or TRBD2 (6 bases each). Germline-derived CDR1 and CDR2 are DFQATT and SNEGSKA (reference sequence). This CDR3 comprises 15 residues. V shed 1 base and J shed 0 bases, with 11 bases lying between them.

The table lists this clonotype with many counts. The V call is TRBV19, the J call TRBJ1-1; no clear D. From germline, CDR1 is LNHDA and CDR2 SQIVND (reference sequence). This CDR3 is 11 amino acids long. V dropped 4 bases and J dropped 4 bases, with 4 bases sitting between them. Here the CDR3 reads CASSKATEAFF. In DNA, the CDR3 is TGTGCCAGTAGTAAGGCCACTGAAGCTTTCTTT.

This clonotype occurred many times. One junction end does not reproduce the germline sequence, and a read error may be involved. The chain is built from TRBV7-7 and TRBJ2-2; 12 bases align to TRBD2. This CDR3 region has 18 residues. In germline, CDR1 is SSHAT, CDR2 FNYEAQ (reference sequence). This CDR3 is CASSLELAGGPGTGELFF. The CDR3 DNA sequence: TGTGCTAGCAGCTTAGAGCTAGCGGGAGGGCCGGGCACCGGGGAGCTGTTTTTT.

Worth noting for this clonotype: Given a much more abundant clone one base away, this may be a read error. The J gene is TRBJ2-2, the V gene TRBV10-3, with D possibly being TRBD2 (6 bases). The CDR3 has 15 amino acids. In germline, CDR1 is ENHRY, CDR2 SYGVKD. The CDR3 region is CAIRGRDFNIGELFF. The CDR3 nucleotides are TGTGCCATCAGGGGCAGGGACTTTAACATCGGGGAGCTGTTTTTT.

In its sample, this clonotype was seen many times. The CDR3 reads CASGRVENIQYF. CDR3 nucleotide sequence: TGTGCCAGCGGCAGGGTAGAAAACATTCAGTACTTC. The chain links TRBV6-1 to TRBJ2-4; D is perhaps TRBD1 (5 bases). V was trimmed by 8 bases and J by 5 bases, leaving 10 bases between them. This CDR3 is 12 amino acids long. CDR1 MNHNS and CDR2 SASEGT come from the germline V gene.

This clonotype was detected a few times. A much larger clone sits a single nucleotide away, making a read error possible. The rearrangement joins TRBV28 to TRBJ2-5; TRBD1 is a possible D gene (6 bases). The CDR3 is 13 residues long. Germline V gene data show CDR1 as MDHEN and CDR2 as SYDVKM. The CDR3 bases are TGTGCCAGCAGTAACAGGGTTGTTGAGACCCGGTACTTC. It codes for CASSNRVVETRYF.

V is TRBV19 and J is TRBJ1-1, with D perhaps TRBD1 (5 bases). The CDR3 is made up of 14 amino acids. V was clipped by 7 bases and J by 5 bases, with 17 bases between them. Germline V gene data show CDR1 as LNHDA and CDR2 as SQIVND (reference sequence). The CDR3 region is CASTPGRLRTEAFF. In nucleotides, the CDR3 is TGTGCCAGTACGCCAGGGCGGTTGAGGACTGAAGCTTTCTTT.

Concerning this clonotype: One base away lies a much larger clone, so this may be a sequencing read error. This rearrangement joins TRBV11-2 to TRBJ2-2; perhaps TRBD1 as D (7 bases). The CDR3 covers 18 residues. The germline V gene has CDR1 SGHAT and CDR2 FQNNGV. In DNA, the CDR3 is TGTGCCAGCCAGCCAGGCTCAAACAGGGGAGTGAACACCGGGGGGCTGTTTTTT. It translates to CASQPGSNRGVNTGGLFF.

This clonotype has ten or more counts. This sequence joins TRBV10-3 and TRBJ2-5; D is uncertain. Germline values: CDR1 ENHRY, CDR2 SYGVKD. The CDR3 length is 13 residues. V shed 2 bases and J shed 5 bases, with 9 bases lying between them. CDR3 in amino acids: CAISELTGETQYF. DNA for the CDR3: TGTGCCATCAGTGAGCTAACGGGTGAGACCCAGTACTTC.

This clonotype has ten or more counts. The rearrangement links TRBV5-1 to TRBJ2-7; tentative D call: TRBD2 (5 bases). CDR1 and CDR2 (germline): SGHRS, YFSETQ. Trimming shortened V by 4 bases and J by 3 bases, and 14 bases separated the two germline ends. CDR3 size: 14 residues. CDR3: CASSRPGLNYEQYF. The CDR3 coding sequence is TGCGCCAGCAGCCGCCCCGGACTTAACTACGAGCAGTACTTC.

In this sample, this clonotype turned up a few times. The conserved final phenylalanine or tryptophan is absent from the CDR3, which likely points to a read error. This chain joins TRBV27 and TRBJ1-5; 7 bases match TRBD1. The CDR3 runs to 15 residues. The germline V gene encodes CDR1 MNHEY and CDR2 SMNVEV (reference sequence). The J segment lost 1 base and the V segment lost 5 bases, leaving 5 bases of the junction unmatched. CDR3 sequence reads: CASSDRVGSNQPQHL. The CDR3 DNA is TGTGCCAGCAGTGACAGGGTAGGCAGCAATCAGCCCCAGCATCTT.

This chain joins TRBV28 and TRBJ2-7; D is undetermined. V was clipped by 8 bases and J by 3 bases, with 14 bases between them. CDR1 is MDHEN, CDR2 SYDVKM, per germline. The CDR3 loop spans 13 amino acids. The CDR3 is CASRRLANYEQYF. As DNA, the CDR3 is TGTGCCAGCCGCCGATTGGCTAACTACGAGCAGTACTTC.

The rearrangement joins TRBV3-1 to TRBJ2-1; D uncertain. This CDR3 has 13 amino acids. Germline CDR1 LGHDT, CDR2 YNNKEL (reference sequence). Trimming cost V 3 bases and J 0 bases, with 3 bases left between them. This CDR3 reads CASSHNSYNEQFF. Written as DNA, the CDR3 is TGTGCCAGCAGCCATAACTCCTACAATGAGCAGTTCTTC.

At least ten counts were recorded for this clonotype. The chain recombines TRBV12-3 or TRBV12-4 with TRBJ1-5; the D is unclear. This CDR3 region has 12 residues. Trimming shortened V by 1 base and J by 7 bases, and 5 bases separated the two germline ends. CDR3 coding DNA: TGTGCCAGCAGTTTAGATGACCAGCCCCAGCATTTT. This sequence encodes CASSLDDQPQHF.

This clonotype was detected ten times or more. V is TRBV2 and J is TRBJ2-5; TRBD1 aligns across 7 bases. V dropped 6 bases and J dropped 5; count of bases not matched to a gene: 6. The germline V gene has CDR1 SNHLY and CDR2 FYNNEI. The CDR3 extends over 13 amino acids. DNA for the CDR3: TGTGCCAGCAGCGATGGACAGGCCGAGACCCAGTACTTC. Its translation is CASSDGQAETQYF. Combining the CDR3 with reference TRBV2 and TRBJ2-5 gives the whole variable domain EPEVTQTPSHQVTQMGQEVILRCVPISNHLYFYWYRQILGQKVEFLVSFYNNEISEKSEIFDDQFSVERPDGSNFTLKIRSTKLEDSAMYFCASSDGQAETQYFGPGTRLLVL.

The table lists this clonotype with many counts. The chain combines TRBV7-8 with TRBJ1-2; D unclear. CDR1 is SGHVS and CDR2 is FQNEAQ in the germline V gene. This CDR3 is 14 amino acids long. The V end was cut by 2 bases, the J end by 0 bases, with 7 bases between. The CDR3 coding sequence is TGTGCCAGCAGCTTACGGGAGACTAACTATGGCTACACCTTC. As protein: CASSLRETNYGYTF.